The 27 T cell receptor beta chains below all came from one sample that was sequenced in a study of beta chain features in type 1 diabetes. Reverse transcription of all isolated RNA meant that expressed TCRB transcripts were sequenced. Assay: immunoSEQ multiplex PCR; the TCRdb copy retains only in-frame clones and omits some. There are about 220,000 clones in the sample; approximately 11% occur only once, and roughly 1.3% lies in the top ten. Sequenced sample: central memory CD4+ T cells from blood. Receptors originate from a man in his late teens or twenties in good health.

This clone was found a few times. V usage is TRBV25-1 and J usage is TRBJ2-7; 16 bases are shared with TRBD2. The ends lost 2 bases at V and 4 bases at J; junction bases unmatched: 8. CDR1 and CDR2 from the germline V gene are MGHDK and SYGVNS. This CDR3 has 18 residues. CDR3 nucleotides: TGTGCCAGCAGTGAAAGTGGGGGACTAGCGGGAGGGCCTTACGAGCAGTACTTC. Translated, it gives CASSESGGLAGGPYEQYF.

The chain carries TRBV29-1 and TRBJ2-7; D could derive from TRBD1 or TRBD2 (5 bases each). The CDR3 covers 12 residues. The germline CDR1 and CDR2 sequences are SQVTM and ANQGSEA. The V and J ends lost 6 bases and 3 bases respectively, with 12 bases between them. This chain's CDR3 is CSVRDGYYEQYF. The CDR3 coding sequence is TGCAGCGTCCGGGACGGATACTACGAGCAGTACTTC.

The V and J genes are TRBV23-1 and TRBJ2-7; D tentatively reads TRBD1 or TRBD2 (5 bases each). TRBV23-1 is marked as an open reading frame, function uncertain. CDR3 length equals 16 residues. The germline V and J ends were trimmed by 0 bases and 5 bases, with 17 bases remaining between them. The CDR3 DNA reads as TGCGCCAGCAGTCAATCCTCGGGGCCTAGATTCCACGAGCAGTACTTC. Translation gives CASSQSSGPRFHEQYF.

This chain connects TRBV2 to TRBJ2-5, with 8 bases identical to TRBD1. The end of the DNA is better explained by TRBJ2-7, so the J call may be wrong. The CDR3 extends over 14 amino acids. Germline CDR1 SNHLY, CDR2 FYNNEI. CDR3 region: CASSRTGLAYEQYF. The CDR3 nucleotides are TGTGCCAGCAGCAGGACAGGGCTAGCCTACGAGCAGTACTTC.

The CDR3 spells CASHLQGVNEQFF. DNA of the CDR3: TGTGCCAGCCATCTTCAGGGGGTGAATGAGCAGTTCTTC. The V call is TRBV2, the J call TRBJ2-1; TRBD1 matches 7 bases. Germline V gene data show CDR1 as SNHLY and CDR2 as FYNNEI. V shed 8 bases and J 7 bases; nucleotides not matched to a gene: 8. There are 13 residues in the CDR3.

This clone has more than one count but fewer than ten. J is TRBJ2-5 and V is TRBV14; no firm D call. The CDR3 is 16 residues long. Germline V gene sequence: CDR1 SGHDN, CDR2 FVKESK. Trimming pared 1 base from V and 4 bases from J, leaving 16 bases between. CDR3 in amino acids: CASSQGARTARETQYF. Here the CDR3 DNA reads TGTGCCAGCAGCCAAGGGGCTAGGACGGCGCGAGAGACCCAGTACTTC.

In regard to this clone: Different DNA sequences within this sample yield the same CDR3. V usage is TRBV14 and J usage is TRBJ2-2, with 14 positions matching TRBD2. This CDR3 spans 16 amino acids. Germline V lookup: CDR1 SGHDN, CDR2 FVKESK. The V gene end was trimmed by 1 base and the J gene end by 6 bases; junction bases not matched to a gene: 1. CDR3 amino acids: CASSQGTSGRSGELFF. CDR3 sequence (DNA): TGTGCCAGCAGCCAAGGGACTAGCGGGAGGTCCGGGGAGCTGTTTTTT.

V usage is TRBV19 and J usage is TRBJ1-5; TRBD1 is a possible D gene (5 bases). The CDR3 consists of 14 residues. Germline loops: CDR1 LNHDA, CDR2 SQIVND (reference sequence). The V and J ends lost 7 bases and 5 bases respectively, with 15 bases between them. In DNA, the CDR3 is TGTGCCAGTAACGTTCAGGGCCCCTATCAGCCCCAGCATTTT. Translated, it gives CASNVQGPYQPQHF.

This chain joins TRBV14 and TRBJ2-7, with 7 bases matching TRBD2. Germline lookup yields CDR1 SGHDN and CDR2 FVKESK. The CDR3 has 14 amino acids. The trim removed 6 bases at V and 3 bases at J, leaving 8 bases unmatched. The CDR3 is CASRPAGLNYEQYF. DNA for the CDR3: TGTGCCAGCAGACCGGCGGGACTAAACTACGAGCAGTACTTC.

The rearrangement joins TRBV6-5 to TRBJ1-2; possible D gene TRBD1, 5 bases. Germline values: CDR1 MNHEY, CDR2 SVGAGI. The CDR3 contains 16 residues. Trimming pared 1 base from V and 4 bases from J, leaving 16 bases between. CDR3 sequence (DNA): TGTGCCAGCAGTTACTATAGCGGCAGGGTGGCCTATGGCTACACCTTC. Translated: CASSYYSGRVAYGYTF.

The chain carries TRBV6-1 and TRBJ2-7, with TRBD1 matching 9 bases. Per the germline V gene, CDR1 is MNHNS and CDR2 is SASEGT. The CDR3 is 15 amino acids. Trimming removed 2 bases from V and 2 bases from J; junction bases left unmatched: 4. CDR3 in amino acids: CASSEPGQGTYEQYF. Written as DNA, the CDR3 is TGTGCCAGCAGTGAACCGGGACAGGGCACCTACGAGCAGTACTTC.

This clone appeared once. The chain couples TRBV5-1 to TRBJ2-5, with D perhaps matching TRBD2 (6 bases). Germline CDR1 SGHRS, CDR2 YFSETQ. Trimming stripped 4 bases from V and 10 bases from J, with 17 bases between. The CDR3 totals 13 residues. The CDR3 region has the DNA TGCGCCAGCAGCGAAGCCCCAACAGCGGGCCAGTACTTC. It specifies CASSEAPTAGQYF.

CDR3 coding DNA: TGTGCCAGCAGACGAGAGGGGGGCAAGGGCTACGAGCAGTACTTC. It specifies CASRREGGKGYEQYF. The V and J genes are TRBV7-2 and TRBJ2-5, with D perhaps matching TRBD1 or TRBD2 (6 bases each). The better agreement between TRBJ2-7 and the DNA end casts doubt on the J call. Per germline, CDR1 SGHTA and CDR2 FQGNSA. The CDR3 contains 15 residues.

In its sample, this clone was seen a few times. The chain couples TRBV30 to TRBJ2-3, with D maybe TRBD1 (5 bases). The germline V gene encodes CDR1 GTSNPN and CDR2 SVGIG (reference sequence). CDR3 length: 14 residues. V was clipped by 7 bases and J by 4 bases, with 18 bases between them. The CDR3 region has the DNA TGTGCCTCCGACAGTCCCGAACCCTCAGATACGCAGTATTTT. This codes for CASDSPEPSDTQYF.

In its sample, this clone was seen many times. The V and J genes are TRBV18 and TRBJ2-5, with TRBD1 as a possible D gene (5 bases). Trimming took off 3 bases at V and 4 bases at J, with 15 bases between the two ends. This CDR3 spans 15 amino acids. The germline V gene encodes CDR1 KGHSH and CDR2 LQKENI. CDR3 DNA sequence: TGTGCCAGCTCACCTCAAAGACAGTCTAGAGAGACCCAGTACTTC. Translated, it gives CASSPQRQSRETQYF.

This clone has more than one count but fewer than ten. The chain has TRBV19 and TRBJ2-1, with 7 bases aligning to TRBD1. The CDR3 totals 12 residues. Per germline, CDR1 LNHDA and CDR2 SQIVND (reference sequence). Trimming cost V 5 bases and J 7 bases; bases outside gene matches: 2. The CDR3 here is CASSDRENEQFF. In DNA form, the CDR3 reads TGTGCCAGTAGTGACAGGGAGAATGAGCAGTTCTTC.

The CDR3 region has the DNA TGTGCCAGCAGTGAAGCCGGGGGACAGGGGAATGGCTACACCTTC. Translation: CASSEAGGQGNGYTF. The rearrangement joins TRBV6-1 to TRBJ1-2; 10 nucleotides agree with TRBD1. V trimming: 0 bases; J trimming: 6 bases; junction bases outside the gene matches: 4. The CDR3 extends over 15 amino acids. Germline CDR1 MNHNS, CDR2 SASEGT.

This rearrangement joins TRBV28 to TRBJ2-1; D may be TRBD1 (5 bases). This CDR3 comprises 17 residues. The germline V gene has CDR1 MDHEN and CDR2 SYDVKM. V was clipped by 3 bases and J by 1 base, with 16 bases between them. The CDR3 DNA is TGTGCCAGCAGTTTCGGCCCGGGCAGGGCTTCCTACAATGAGCAGTTCTTC. Its translation: CASSFGPGRASYNEQFF.

This clone was detected a few times. The V call is TRBV5-4, the J call TRBJ1-1; the D is unclear. In germline, CDR1 is SGHNT, CDR2 YYREEE (reference sequence). Deletions cut 4 bases from V and 0 bases from J, with 13 bases between. This CDR3 contains 15 residues. CDR3 DNA sequence: TGTGCCAGCAGCCCGCCGGGTGTCATGAACACTGAAGCTTTCTTT. Translating it yields CASSPPGVMNTEAFF.

This clone came up a few times. The chain has TRBV5-5 and TRBJ2-7, with 8 bases aligning to TRBD1. CDR3 length equals 16 residues. Trimming took 5 bases from V and 3 from J; bases not matched to a gene: 13. Germline values: CDR1 SGHKS, CDR2 YYEKEE (reference sequence). This chain's CDR3 is CASSFRGLDDIYEQYF. The CDR3 DNA is TGTGCCAGCAGTTTCAGGGGGCTGGACGACATCTACGAGCAGTACTTC. Full variable domain (missing parts from reference TRBV5-5 and TRBJ2-7): DAGVTQSPTHLIKTRGQQVTLRCSPISGHKSVSWYQQVLGQGPQFIFQYYEKEERGRGNFPDRFSARQFPNYSSELNVNALLLGDSALYLCASSFRGLDDIYEQYFGPGTRLTVT.

This chain connects TRBV6-6 to TRBJ2-7; a possible D gene is TRBD2 (5 bases). Trimming removed 7 bases from V and 5 bases from J, with 9 bases in between. Germline CDR1 reads MNHNY; CDR2 reads SVGAGI (reference sequence). The CDR3 spans 11 residues. Here the CDR3 DNA reads TGTGCCAGCAACCTCGGGGACGAGCAGTACTTC. Its protein is CASNLGDEQYF.

The sample holds a few counts of this clone. This chain connects TRBV7-8 to TRBJ1-5; no firm D call. The CDR3 length is 15 residues. CDR1 and CDR2 (germline): SGHVS, FQNEAQ. The V and J ends lost 1 base and 1 base respectively, with 8 bases between them. The CDR3 DNA sequence: TGTGCCAGCAGCTTAGGTGGGATAAGCAATCAGCCCCAGCATTTT. This codes for CASSLGGISNQPQHF.

CDR3 nucleotides: TGTGCCATCAGTGAGTCGCCGTATCTCCACGAGCAGTACTTC. The encoded protein is CAISESPYLHEQYF. The chain uses TRBV10-3 and TRBJ2-7; unclear D gene. Trimming stripped 0 bases from V and 5 bases from J, with 11 bases between. The CDR3 spans 14 residues. The V gene's germline CDR1 is ENHRY and CDR2 SYGVKD.

V usage is TRBV30 and J usage is TRBJ2-7; D call uncertain. This CDR3 has 12 residues. From germline, CDR1 is GTSNPN and CDR2 SVGIG (reference sequence). Trimming cost V 2 bases and J 2 bases, with 7 bases left between them. Here the CDR3 DNA reads TGTGCCTGGAGTTTCAGCGCCTACGAGCAGTACTTC. It specifies CAWSFSAYEQYF.

A few counts support this clone. This sequence joins TRBV7-9 and TRBJ2-4; D call uncertain. V dropped 6 bases and J dropped 7 bases, with 16 bases sitting between them. The CDR3 sequence is 14 residues long. Looked up from germline, CDR1 is SEHNR and CDR2 is FQNEAQ (reference sequence). The CDR3 DNA reads as TGTGCCAGCAGTCGTGGCTCACTCGGGAACATTCAGTACTTC. Its protein is CASSRGSLGNIQYF.

This clone was seen many times. The chain couples TRBV29-1 to TRBJ2-2; D not certain. The CDR3 spans 15 residues. CDR1 is SQVTM, CDR2 ANQGSEA, per germline. The V and J ends lost 2 bases and 1 base respectively, with 11 bases between them. CDR3 region: CSVETKTRNTGELFF. In DNA form, the CDR3 reads TGCAGCGTTGAAACTAAAACTCGGAACACCGGGGAGCTGTTTTTT.

In this sample, this clone turned up many times. The chain is built from TRBV18 and TRBJ2-1, with no clear D. Trimming removed 2 bases at V and 8 bases at J, with 10 bases between. Germline CDR1 KGHSH, CDR2 LQKENI. The CDR3 has 13 amino acids. As DNA, the CDR3 is TGTGCCAGCTCACCATCACGTGACGATGAGCAGTTCTTC. Translated: CASSPSRDDEQFF.